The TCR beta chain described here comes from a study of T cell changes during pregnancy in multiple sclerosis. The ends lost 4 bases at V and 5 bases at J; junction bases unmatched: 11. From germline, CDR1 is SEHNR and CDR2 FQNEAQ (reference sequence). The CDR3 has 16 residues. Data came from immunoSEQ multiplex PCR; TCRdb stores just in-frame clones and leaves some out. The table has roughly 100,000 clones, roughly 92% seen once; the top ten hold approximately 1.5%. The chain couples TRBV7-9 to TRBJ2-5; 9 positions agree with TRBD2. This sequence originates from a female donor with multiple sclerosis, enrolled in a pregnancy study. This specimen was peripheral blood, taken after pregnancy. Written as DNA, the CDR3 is TGTGCCAGCAGCTCCCCAGCGGGAGGCTCCCGTGAGACCCAGTACTTC. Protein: CASSSPAGGSRETQYF.